This TCR beta chain is from a study of human T cells and chemical hapten exposure. Study-level results: PT1 expanded TCR numbers tracked positively with patch test score.

TCRdb reanalysed the RACE reads using MiXCR and keeps one entry per CDR3 protein. The sample carries about 110,000 distinct CDR3 sequences, 12% recorded once. The time point here: pre-sensitization, week 0. As to treatment: therapeutic diphenylcyclopropenone sensitization with weekly scalp DPC. Blood collection happened ahead of applying each patch test. Before extraction, the whole blood was not fractionated, and total RNA was taken from it. This clonotype was seen more than once but under ten times. No antigen is known for it. The CDR3 length is 14 residues. CDR1 is MNHEY, CDR2 SVGAGI, per germline. Trimming shortened V by 2 bases and J by 9 bases, and 17 bases separated the two germline ends.

This clonotype was obtained from a woman in her fifties or sixties with alopecia areata. Some clones in this sample may be carry-over from other donors' samples. The chain recombines TRBV6-5 with TRBJ2-7; D is perhaps TRBD1 or TRBD2 (5 bases each). Source: whole blood, taken in connection with sensitization to the hapten diphenylcyclopropenone (DPC). The CDR3 spells CASSYTRDGAWQYF. The CDR3 DNA sequence: TGTGCCAGCAGTTACACCCGGGACGGGGCTTGGCAGTACTTC.